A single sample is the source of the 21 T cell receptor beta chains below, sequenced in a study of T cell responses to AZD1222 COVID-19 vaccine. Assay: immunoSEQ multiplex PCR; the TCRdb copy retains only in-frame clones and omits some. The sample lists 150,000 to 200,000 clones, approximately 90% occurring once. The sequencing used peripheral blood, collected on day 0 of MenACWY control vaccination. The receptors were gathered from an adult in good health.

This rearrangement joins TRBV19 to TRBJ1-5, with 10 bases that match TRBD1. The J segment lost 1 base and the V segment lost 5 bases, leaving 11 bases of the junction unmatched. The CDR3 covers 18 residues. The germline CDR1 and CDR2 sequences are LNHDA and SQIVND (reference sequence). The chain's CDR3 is CASSPRTGGFGSNQPQHF. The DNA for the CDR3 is TGTGCCAGTAGTCCTCGGACAGGGGGTTTCGGGAGCAATCAGCCCCAGCATTTT.

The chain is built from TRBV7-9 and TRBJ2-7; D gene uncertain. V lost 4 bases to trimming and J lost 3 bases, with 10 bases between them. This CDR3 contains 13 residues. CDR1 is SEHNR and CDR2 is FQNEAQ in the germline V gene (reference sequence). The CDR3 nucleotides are TGTGCCAGCAGCTCCGCTCGGATCTACGAGCAGTACTTC. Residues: CASSSARIYEQYF.

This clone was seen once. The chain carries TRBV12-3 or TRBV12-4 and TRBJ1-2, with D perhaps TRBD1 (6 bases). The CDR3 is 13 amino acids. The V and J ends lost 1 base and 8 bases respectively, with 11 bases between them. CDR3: CASSLVGGLGYTF. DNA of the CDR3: TGTGCCAGCAGTTTAGTTGGGGGGCTGGGCTACACCTTC.

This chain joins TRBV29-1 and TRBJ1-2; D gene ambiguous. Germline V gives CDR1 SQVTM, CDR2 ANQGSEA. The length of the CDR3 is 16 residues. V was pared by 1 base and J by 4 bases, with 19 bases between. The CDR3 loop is CSVEGRARVGSYGYTF. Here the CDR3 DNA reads TGCAGCGTTGAAGGAAGGGCGAGGGTGGGAAGCTATGGCTACACCTTC.

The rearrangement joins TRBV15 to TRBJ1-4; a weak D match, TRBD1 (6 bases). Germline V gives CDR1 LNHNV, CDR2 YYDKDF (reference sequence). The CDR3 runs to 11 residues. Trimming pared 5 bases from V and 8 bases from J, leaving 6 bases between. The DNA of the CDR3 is TGTGCCACCAGCGACAGGGAAAAACTGTTTTTT. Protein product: CATSDREKLFF.

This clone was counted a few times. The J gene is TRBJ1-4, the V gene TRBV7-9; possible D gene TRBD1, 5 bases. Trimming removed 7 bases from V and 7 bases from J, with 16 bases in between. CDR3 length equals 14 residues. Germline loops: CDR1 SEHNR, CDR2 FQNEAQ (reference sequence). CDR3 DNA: TGTGCCAGCACCGCGTGGGGGGAGAGTGAAAAACTGTTTTTT. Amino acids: CASTAWGESEKLFF.

CDR3 protein: CASSGGTVNSPLHF. The CDR3 nucleotides read TGCGCCAGCTCCGGGGGGACGGTCAATTCACCCCTCCACTTT. The J gene is TRBJ1-6, the V gene TRBV10-1; a weak D match, TRBD1 (5 bases). Germline-derived CDR1 and CDR2 are WNHNN and SYGVQD (reference sequence). Trimming cost V 8 bases and J 7 bases, with 15 bases left between them. The CDR3 covers 14 residues.

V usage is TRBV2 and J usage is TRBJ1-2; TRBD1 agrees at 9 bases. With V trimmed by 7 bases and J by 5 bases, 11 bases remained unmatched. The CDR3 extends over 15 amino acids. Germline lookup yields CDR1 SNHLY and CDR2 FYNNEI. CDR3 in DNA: TGTGCCAGCATAAGAGTCCGGGACAGGGTATATGGCTACACCTTC. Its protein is CASIRVRDRVYGYTF.

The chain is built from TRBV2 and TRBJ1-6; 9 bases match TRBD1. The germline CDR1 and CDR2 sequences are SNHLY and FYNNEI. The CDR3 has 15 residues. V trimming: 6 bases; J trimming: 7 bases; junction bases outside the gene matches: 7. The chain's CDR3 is CASSPTGGRNSPLHF. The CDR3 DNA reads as TGTGCCAGCAGCCCTACAGGGGGCAGAAATTCACCCCTCCACTTT.

The CDR3 sequence: CASSVDFGDTGELFF. CDR3 bases: TGTGCCAGCAGCGTAGATTTCGGGGACACCGGGGAGCTGTTTTTT. The chain links TRBV9 to TRBJ2-2; D perhaps matches TRBD2 (5 bases). V was clipped by 0 bases and J by 3 bases, with 9 bases between them. The CDR3 has 15 amino acids. The germline gives CDR1 SGDLS, CDR2 YYNGEE.

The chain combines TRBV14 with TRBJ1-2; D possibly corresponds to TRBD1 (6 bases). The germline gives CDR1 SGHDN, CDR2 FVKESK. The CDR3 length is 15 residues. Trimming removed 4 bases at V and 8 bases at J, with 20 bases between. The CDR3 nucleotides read TGTGCCAGCAGCCTCACCGTAACAGGGCTTTTAGGCTACACCTTC. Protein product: CASSLTVTGLLGYTF.

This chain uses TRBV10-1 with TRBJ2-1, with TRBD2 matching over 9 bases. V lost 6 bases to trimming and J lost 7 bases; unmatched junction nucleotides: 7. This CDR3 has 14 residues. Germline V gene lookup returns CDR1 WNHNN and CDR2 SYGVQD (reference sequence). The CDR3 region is CASRASGDPNEQFF. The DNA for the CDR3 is TGCGCCAGCAGGGCTAGCGGGGACCCTAATGAGCAGTTCTTC.

Here the CDR3 DNA reads TGTGCCAGCAGTGAAGTTATGGCTAGCGGGCCTACGGGAAATGAGCAGTTCTTC. It is translated as CASSEVMASGPTGNEQFF. V and J are TRBV2 and TRBJ2-1; 8 bases map to TRBD2. This CDR3 is 18 amino acids long. The junction had 15 bases not matched to a gene; V was cut back by 1 base and J by 7 bases. CDR1 and CDR2 from the germline V gene are SNHLY and FYNNEI.

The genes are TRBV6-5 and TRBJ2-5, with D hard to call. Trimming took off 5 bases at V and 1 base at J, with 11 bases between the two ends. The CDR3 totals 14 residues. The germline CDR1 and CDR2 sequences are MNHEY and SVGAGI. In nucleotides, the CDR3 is TGTGCCAGCAGTCGCGGAATAGCCCAAGAGACCCAGTACTTC. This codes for CASSRGIAQETQYF.

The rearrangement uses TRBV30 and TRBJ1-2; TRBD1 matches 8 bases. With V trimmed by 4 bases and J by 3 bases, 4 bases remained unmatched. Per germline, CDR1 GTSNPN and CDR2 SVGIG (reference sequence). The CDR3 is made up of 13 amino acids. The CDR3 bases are TGTGCCTGGACCGGACAGGGATACTATGGCTACACCTTC. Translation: CAWTGQGYYGYTF.

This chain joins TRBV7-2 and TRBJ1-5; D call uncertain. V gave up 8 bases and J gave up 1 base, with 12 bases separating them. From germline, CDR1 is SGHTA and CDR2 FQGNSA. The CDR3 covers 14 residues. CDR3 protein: CASGRGRSNQPQHF. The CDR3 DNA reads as TGTGCCAGCGGAAGAGGTAGAAGCAATCAGCCCCAGCATTTT.

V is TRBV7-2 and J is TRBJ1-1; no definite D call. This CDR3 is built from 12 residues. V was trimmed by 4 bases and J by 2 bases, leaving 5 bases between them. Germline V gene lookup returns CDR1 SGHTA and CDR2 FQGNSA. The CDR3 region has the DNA TGTGCCAGCAGCTCCACTAACACTGAAGCTTTCTTT. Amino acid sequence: CASSSTNTEAFF. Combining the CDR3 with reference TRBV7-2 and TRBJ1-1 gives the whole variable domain GAGVSQSPSNKVTEKGKDVELRCDPISGHTALYWYRQSLGQGLEFLIYFQGNSAPDKSGLPSDRFSAERTGGSVSTLTIQRTQQEDSAVYLCASSSTNTEAFFGQGTRLTVV.

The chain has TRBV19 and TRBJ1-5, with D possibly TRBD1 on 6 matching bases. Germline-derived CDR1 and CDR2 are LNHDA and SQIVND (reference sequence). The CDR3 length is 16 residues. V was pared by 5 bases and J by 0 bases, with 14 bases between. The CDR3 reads CASSVRLDSSNQPQHF. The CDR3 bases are TGTGCCAGTAGTGTTAGGCTGGACAGTAGCAATCAGCCCCAGCATTTT.

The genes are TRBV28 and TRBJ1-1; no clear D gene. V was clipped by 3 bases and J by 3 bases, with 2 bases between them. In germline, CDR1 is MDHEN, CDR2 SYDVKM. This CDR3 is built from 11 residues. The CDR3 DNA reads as TGTGCCAGCAGTTTTTACACTGAAGCTTTCTTT. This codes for CASSFYTEAFF.

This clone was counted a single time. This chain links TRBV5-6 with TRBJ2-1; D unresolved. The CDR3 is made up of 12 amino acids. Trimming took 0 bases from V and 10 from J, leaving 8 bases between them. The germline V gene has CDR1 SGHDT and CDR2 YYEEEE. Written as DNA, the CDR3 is TGTGCCAGCAGCTTGGCCTTGAGCGAGCAGTTCTTC. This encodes CASSLALSEQFF.

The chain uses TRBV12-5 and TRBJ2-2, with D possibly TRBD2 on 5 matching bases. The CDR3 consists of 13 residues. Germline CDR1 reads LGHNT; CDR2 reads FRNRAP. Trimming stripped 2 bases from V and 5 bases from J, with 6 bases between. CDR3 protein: CASGLRRTGELFF. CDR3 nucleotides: TGTGCTAGTGGTTTGCGGAGGACCGGGGAGCTGTTTTTT.